These T cell receptor beta chains were read from a single sample in a study of T-cell memory formation after mild COVID-19. One entry per CDR3 protein results from TCRdb running MiXCR on the 5' RACE reads. The table lists roughly 250,000 distinct CDR3 sequences, roughly a sixth of them singletons. What was sequenced was PBMCs or a T cell subset sorted from them (not recorded which). These receptors came from a man in his late teens or twenties who had mild COVID-19 (a few samples of this study predate the infection). Cell type and time point are not known. The CDR3 runs from the conserved cysteine through the conserved F or W. Each record gives: clone size, J gene, V gene, D gene, CDR3 DNA, CDR3 protein. D genes are given only for firm matches. For some rows the clone size is stated as once, few or many, or as a class when expanded; others skip it.

many | TRBJ2-1 | TRBV7-9 | . | TGTGCCAGCAGCTTAGACGGTCAGCAGTTCTTC | CASSLDGQQFF
few | TRBJ2-6 | TRBV19 | . | TGTGCCAGTAGTATACGGGGATCCAACGTCCTGACTTTC | CASSIRGSNVLTF
few | TRBJ2-3 | TRBV10-1 | TRBD2 | TGCGCCAGCAGTGAGTTAAAGCGGGGGGGCGCAGATACGCAGTATTTT | CASSELKRGGADTQYF
few | TRBJ2-5 | TRBV25-1 | . | TGTGCCAGCCGTAGCACAGGTTTCCAAGAGACCCAGTACTTC | CASRSTGFQETQYF
. | TRBJ1-3 | TRBV6-5 | . | TGTGCCAGCAGTTACTCGCCAGGGTACTCTGGAAACACCATATATTTT | CASSYSPGYSGNTIYF
. | TRBJ2-4 | TRBV2 | . | TGTGCCAGCCGAACACGGGTCGCGGCCAAAAACATTCAGTACTTC | CASRTRVAAKNIQYF
few | TRBJ1-2 | TRBV20-1 | TRBD1 | TGCAGTGCTAGCCCTGGGACAGGACGAGGCTACACCTTC | CSASPGTGRGYTF
few | TRBJ1-1 | TRBV20-1 | . | TGCAGTGCTACCGGGCGAGAGGGCTCGAACACTGAAGCTTTCTTT | CSATGREGSNTEAFF
few | TRBJ2-1 | TRBV19 | . | TGTGCCGTGAGGGAGGGGGCCAATGAGCAGTTCTTC | CAVREGANEQFF
few | TRBJ2-5 | TRBV7-6 | . | TGTGCCAGCAGCATGGACCAAGAGACCCAGTACTTC | CASSMDQETQYF
few | TRBJ2-3 | TRBV6-5 | TRBD2 | TGTGCCAGCAGTTTAGCTAGCGGGGGTACGCAGTATTTT | CASSLASGGTQYF